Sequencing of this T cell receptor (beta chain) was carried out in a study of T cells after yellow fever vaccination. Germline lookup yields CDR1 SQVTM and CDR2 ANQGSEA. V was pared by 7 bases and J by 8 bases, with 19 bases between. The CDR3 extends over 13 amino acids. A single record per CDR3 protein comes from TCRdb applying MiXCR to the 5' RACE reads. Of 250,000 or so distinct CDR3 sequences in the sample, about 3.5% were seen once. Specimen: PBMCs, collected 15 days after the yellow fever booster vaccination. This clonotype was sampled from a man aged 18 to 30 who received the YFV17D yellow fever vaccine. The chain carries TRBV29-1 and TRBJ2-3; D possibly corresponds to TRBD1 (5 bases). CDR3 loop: CSAKPRTPSTQYF. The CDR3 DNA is TGCAGCGCGAAACCGCGGACACCTTCTACGCAGTATTTT.